Each of the 21 T cell receptor beta chains below was sequenced from the same sample in a study of Graves' ophthalmopathy and Graves' hyperthyroidism. Amplification of TCR beta CDR3 regions used RNA transcripts. First-round RT-PCR relied on HTBI primers, and a second-round multiplex PCR came next. Each CDR3 protein gets one entry after TCRdb re-called the multiplex PCR reads with MiXCR. The profile shows 580,000 or so distinct CDR3 sequences, approximately 37% of them singletons. Sequencing was done on a sample of peripheral blood or thyroid tissue (not recorded which). Receptors originate from an adult man with Graves' hyperthyroidism.

This clonotype was observed a single time. With a much larger clone just one base away, this may be a read error. The V and J genes are TRBV9 and TRBJ1-1; D remains ambiguous. The CDR3 consists of 12 residues. From germline, CDR1 is SGDLS and CDR2 YYNGEE. Trimming took 0 bases from V and 11 from J, leaving 11 bases between them. CDR3 sequence reads: CASSVGGSRAFF. The CDR3 nucleotides read TGTGCCAGCAGCGTAGGAGGGAGCCGGGCTTTCTTT.

A note on this clonotype: This sequence may be a read error, since a much larger clone differs from it by one base. The chain combines TRBV12-3 or TRBV12-4 with TRBJ2-7; D is uncertain. The CDR3 contains 14 residues. The germline V and J ends were trimmed by 6 bases and 4 bases, with 16 bases remaining between them. CDR3 protein: CASSPPRRVYEQYF. The CDR3 bases are TGTGCCAGCAGCCCTCCGAGACGGGTATACGAGCAGTACTTC.

This clonotype was counted ten times or more. The V and J genes are TRBV13 and TRBJ1-6; TRBD1 aligns across 7 bases. In germline, CDR1 is PRHDT, CDR2 FYEKMQ (reference sequence). The CDR3 covers 20 residues. Trimming cost V 1 base and J 6 bases; bases outside gene matches: 18. CDR3 region: CASSLAARDRESSLNSPLHF. In nucleotides, the CDR3 is TGTGCCAGCAGCTTAGCCGCGAGAGACAGGGAATCCTCTCTTAATTCACCCCTCCACTTT.

The sample holds many counts of this clonotype. The chain links TRBV28 to TRBJ1-1; possible D gene TRBD1, 6 bases. CDR3 length: 15 residues. Between the trimmed V and J ends, which lost 5 bases and 1 base, there was a span of 14 bases. Germline V gene lookup returns CDR1 MDHEN and CDR2 SYDVKM. Here the CDR3 DNA reads TGTGCCAGCAGTCCCCATGAGACAGGGAACACTGAAGCTTTCTTT. Encoded protein: CASSPHETGNTEAFF.

This clonotype has ten or more counts. The chain uses TRBV7-2 and TRBJ2-7; possibly TRBD2 for D (5 bases). Trimming removed 4 bases from V and 6 bases from J, with 16 bases in between. The CDR3 length is 14 residues. The germline CDR1 and CDR2 sequences are SGHTA and FQGNSA. CDR3 DNA: TGTGCCAGCAGCTACGATCTAATGGAGGCCGAGCAGTACTTC. It specifies CASSYDLMEAEQYF. The full variable domain, its missing parts supplied by reference TRBV7-2 and TRBJ2-7, is GAGVSQSPSNKVTEKGKDVELRCDPISGHTALYWYRQSLGQGLEFLIYFQGNSAPDKSGLPSDRFSAERTGGSVSTLTIQRTQQEDSAVYLCASSYDLMEAEQYFGPGTRLTVT.

There are a few counts of this clonotype. The chain couples TRBV5-4 to TRBJ2-7, with D possibly matching TRBD2 (5 bases). CDR3 length: 14 residues. Trimming took off 4 bases at V and 2 bases at J, with 13 bases between the two ends. The germline CDR1 and CDR2 sequences are SGHNT and YYREEE (reference sequence). The CDR3 DNA reads TGTGCCAGCAGCCCGGGATCCTACACCTACGAGCAGTACTTC. Translating it yields CASSPGSYTYEQYF.

The chain has TRBV19 and TRBJ2-7, with 11 bases fitting TRBD1. Germline V gives CDR1 LNHDA, CDR2 SQIVND (reference sequence). The CDR3 is 15 residues long. The V segment lost 10 bases and the J segment 3 bases; nucleotides outside the gene matches: 11. CDR3 bases: TGTGCCAATCTACCCGGGGACAGGGGGGACTACGAGCAGTACTTC. This translates into CANLPGDRGDYEQYF.

With regard to this clonotype: This may come from a read error, since a much larger clone is one base off. The rearrangement links TRBV7-9 to TRBJ2-5, with 8 bases fitting TRBD2. The CDR3 is 15 amino acids. Per the germline V gene, CDR1 is SEHNR and CDR2 is FQNEAQ (reference sequence). The CDR3 protein is CASSYPPGGSEAQYF. DNA of the CDR3: TGTGCCAGCAGCTATCCCCCGGGAGGGTCAGAGGCCCAGTACTTC.

Only one count was recorded for this clonotype. Given a much more abundant clone one base away, this may be a read error. The CDR3 DNA reads TGTGCCAGCGGCTCCCCAGGACTAGGAGAGACCCAGTACTTC. It is translated as CASGSPGLGETQYF. This chain uses TRBV9 with TRBJ2-5; 7 positions match TRBD2. CDR1 and CDR2 from the germline V gene are SGDLS and YYNGEE. V shed 7 bases, J shed 4 bases, and the junction held 10 bases outside the gene matches. The CDR3 is 14 amino acids. Full variable domain (outside the CDR3, taken from reference TRBV9 and TRBJ2-5): DSGVTQTPKHLITATGQRVTLRCSPRSGDLSVYWYQQSLDQGLQFLIQYYNGEERAKGNILERFSAQQFPDLHSELNLSSLELGDSALYFCASGSPGLGETQYFGPGTRLLVL.

This rearrangement joins TRBV19 to TRBJ1-4; 7 bases line up with TRBD1. The trim removed 5 bases at V and 2 bases at J, leaving 5 bases unmatched. Germline-derived CDR1 and CDR2 are LNHDA and SQIVND (reference sequence). The CDR3 is 15 residues long. The DNA for the CDR3 is TGTGCCAGTAGTCTCCCCAGGGGGACTAATGAAAAACTGTTTTTT. Translated, it gives CASSLPRGTNEKLFF.

This clonotype was found many times. The V call is TRBV7-8, the J call TRBJ1-4; possibly TRBD1 for D (5 bases). The CDR3 runs 15 residues. The V and J ends lost 6 bases and 8 bases respectively, with 19 bases between them. Looked up from germline, CDR1 is SGHVS and CDR2 is FQNEAQ. The chain's CDR3 is CASRHGYQGREKLFF. CDR3 DNA: TGTGCCAGCAGGCATGGATACCAGGGAAGGGAAAAACTGTTTTTT. The full variable domain, with the rest looked up from reference TRBV7-8 and TRBJ1-4, is GAGVSQSPRYKVAKRGQDVALRCDPISGHVSLFWYQQALGQGPEFLTYFQNEAQLDKSGLPSDRFFAERPEGSVSTLKIQRTQQEDSAVYLCASRHGYQGREKLFFGSGTQLSVL.

The sample holds many counts of this clonotype. This rearrangement joins TRBV7-6 to TRBJ2-7, with D perhaps matching TRBD2 (6 bases). Germline values: CDR1 SGHVS, CDR2 FNYEAQ. The CDR3 contains 13 residues. The V gene lost 2 bases and the J gene lost 2 bases, with 7 bases spanning the gap. In nucleotides, the CDR3 is TGTGCCAGCAGCTTAAGGACTACCTACGAGCAGTACTTC. The encoded protein is CASSLRTTYEQYF.

The V call is TRBV12-3 or TRBV12-4, the J call TRBJ2-6, with D maybe TRBD2 (5 bases). This CDR3 has 15 amino acids. CDR3 amino acids: CASALLISGANVLTF. CDR3 in DNA: TGTGCTAGCGCCCTTCTTATCTCTGGGGCCAACGTCCTGACTTTC.

This clonotype was seen ten or more times. CDR3 sequence (DNA): TGTGCCAGCAGCGTAGTGGGAGGGGGCGGCGATGAGCAGTTCTTC. Translated: CASSVVGGGGDEQFF. The rearrangement joins TRBV9 to TRBJ2-1, with D possibly called TRBD1 or TRBD2 (7 bases each). Per germline, CDR1 SGDLS and CDR2 YYNGEE. The ends were cut back, 0 bases at V and 8 bases at J, with 15 bases in the middle. This CDR3 has 15 residues.

The chain has TRBV29-1 and TRBJ1-4, with D tentatively TRBD1 (6 bases). Germline lookup yields CDR1 SQVTM and CDR2 ANQGSEA. This CDR3 contains 14 residues. V was cut by 8 bases and J by 1 base, with 14 bases left in between. CDR3 loop: CSLRDTQTNEKLFF. The CDR3 coding sequence is TGCAGCTTGCGGGACACCCAAACTAATGAAAAACTGTTTTTT.

The chain has TRBV20-1 and TRBJ2-7; the match to TRBD2 covers 7 bases. The CDR3 sequence is 13 residues long. The germline V gene has CDR1 DFQATT and CDR2 SNEGSKA (reference sequence). The ends lost 2 bases at V and 4 bases at J; junction bases unmatched: 5. The CDR3 DNA reads TGCAGTGCTAGATCCGGCGGGGGTTACGAGCAGTACTTC. Residues: CSARSGGGYEQYF.

The genes are TRBV10-3 and TRBJ1-2; possible D gene TRBD1, 6 bases. The germline V gene encodes CDR1 ENHRY and CDR2 SYGVKD. This CDR3 is built from 16 residues. Trimming took off 0 bases at V and 4 bases at J, with 15 bases between the two ends. The CDR3 nucleotides read TGTGCCATCAGTGAGTCGACAGGACAGAATAGCTATGGCTACACCTTC. This gives the protein CAISESTGQNSYGYTF.

This clonotype showed up just a few times. This chain joins TRBV12-5 and TRBJ2-2, with D possibly being TRBD1 (6 bases). Looked up from germline, CDR1 is LGHNT and CDR2 is FRNRAP. This CDR3 contains 15 residues. V was clipped by 1 base and J by 1 base, with 7 bases between them. CDR3 in amino acids: CASGLGTENTGELFF. The DNA for the CDR3 is TGTGCTAGTGGTTTGGGGACAGAGAACACCGGGGAGCTGTTTTTT.

The sample holds many counts of this clonotype. The genes are TRBV20-1 and TRBJ1-1; D gene ambiguous. This CDR3 spans 12 amino acids. Germline V gene data show CDR1 as DFQATT and CDR2 as SNEGSKA (reference sequence). Trimming took 6 bases from V and 2 from J, leaving 10 bases between them. The CDR3 coding sequence is TGCAGTGCGAGCACAAGAAACACTGAAGCTTTCTTT. The encoded protein is CSASTRNTEAFF.

The V call is TRBV10-2, the J call TRBJ1-5; 8 nucleotides match TRBD1. CDR1 and CDR2 from the germline V gene are WSHSY and SAAADI. This CDR3 is 15 amino acids long. J was trimmed by 5 bases and V by 2 bases; bases with no gene match: 5. CDR3: CASSEAGGWDQPQHF. The CDR3 DNA reads as TGCGCCAGCAGTGAGGCAGGGGGCTGGGATCAGCCCCAGCATTTT.

V usage is TRBV24-1 and J usage is TRBJ2-7, with no clear D. Germline lookup yields CDR1 KGHDR and CDR2 SFDVKD. The CDR3 has 15 amino acids. Trimming removed 8 bases at V and 2 bases at J, with 18 bases between. The chain's CDR3 is CATIGGEDTTYEQYF. DNA of the CDR3: TGTGCCACCATAGGTGGGGAAGATACCACCTACGAGCAGTACTTC.